This T cell receptor (beta chain) was documented in a study of blood T cell repertoires in COVID-19. Study at large: Donors in the United States, Italy and Spain gave samples during acute or convalescent COVID-19. PBMCs, B-cell-depleted T cells, or T cells provided the cDNA or gDNA that made up the material.

Some clones are missing from TCRdb's copy, which holds only in-frame ones; the method was immunoSEQ multiplex PCR. The sample carries 30,000 to 40,000 clones, roughly 75% recorded once. The clonotype comes from a man at least 80 years old with active or convalescent COVID-19. The sample taken for sequencing was peripheral blood.

The CDR3 DNA follows: TGTGCCAGCAGGGGACAGGGGATTGAAAAACTGTTTTTT. This codes for CASRGQGIEKLFF. The rearrangement links TRBV12-3 or TRBV12-4 to TRBJ1-4, with 10 nucleotides matching TRBD1. V shed 6 bases, J shed 7 bases, and the junction held 2 bases outside the gene matches. The CDR3 has 13 amino acids.